The 5 T cell receptor beta chains in this list originate from one sample, sequenced in a study of shared clonotypes between healthy human individuals. The method was immunoSEQ multiplex PCR; TCRdb's version includes in-frame clones alone and lacks a portion of them. The sample records more than 2,000,000 clones, roughly nine tenths being singletons. The specimen was naive CD4+ T cells sorted from blood. Indicated subset: CD45RA+ positively selected. Source of these receptors: a man younger than 35 in good health.

This chain uses TRBV5-1 with TRBJ1-1; 7 positions agree with TRBD1. The V gene's germline CDR1 is SGHRS and CDR2 YFSETQ. The CDR3 is 16 residues long. Trimming cost V 2 bases and J 0 bases; bases outside gene matches: 7. This chain's CDR3 is CASSFSTGTVNTEAFF. CDR3 nucleotides: TGCGCCAGCAGCTTTTCCACCGGGACAGTGAACACTGAAGCTTTCTTT.

The chain has TRBV6-5 and TRBJ2-2; a weak D match, TRBD1 (5 bases). CDR3 size: 14 residues. In germline, CDR1 is MNHEY, CDR2 SVGAGI. Trimming left V 4 bases short and J 0 bases short, with 6 bases between. The CDR3 region is CASSWTSNTGELFF. CDR3 coding DNA: TGTGCCAGCAGTTGGACATCGAACACCGGGGAGCTGTTTTTT.

A few counts support this clone. This chain connects TRBV28 to TRBJ1-5; TRBD1 matches 8 bases. The CDR3 length is 17 residues. Germline trimming cut 4 bases from V and 8 bases from J; bases unmatched to any gene: 16. Germline-derived CDR1 and CDR2 are MDHEN and SYDVKM. The CDR3 nucleotides are TGTGCCAGCAGTTATGTAGCCGGACAGGGAGTTAGTGAGCCCCAGCATTTT. Translation: CASSYVAGQGVSEPQHF.

The V and J genes are TRBV2 and TRBJ1-5; no reliable D call. This CDR3 region has 13 residues. The germline CDR1 and CDR2 sequences are SNHLY and FYNNEI. Trimming shortened V by 5 bases and J by 7 bases, and 12 bases separated the two germline ends. The CDR3 loop reads CASSLREQQPQHF. The CDR3 DNA sequence: TGTGCCAGCAGTCTGAGGGAACAACAGCCCCAGCATTTT.

This chain uses TRBV2 with TRBJ1-2; weak D call: TRBD1 (5 bases). V gave up 7 bases and J gave up 8 bases, with 20 bases separating them. This CDR3 is built from 14 residues. In germline, CDR1 is SNHLY, CDR2 FYNNEI. The CDR3 spells CASKVGRVEAGYTF. The CDR3 DNA reads TGTGCCAGCAAAGTGGGCAGGGTAGAGGCGGGCTACACCTTC.